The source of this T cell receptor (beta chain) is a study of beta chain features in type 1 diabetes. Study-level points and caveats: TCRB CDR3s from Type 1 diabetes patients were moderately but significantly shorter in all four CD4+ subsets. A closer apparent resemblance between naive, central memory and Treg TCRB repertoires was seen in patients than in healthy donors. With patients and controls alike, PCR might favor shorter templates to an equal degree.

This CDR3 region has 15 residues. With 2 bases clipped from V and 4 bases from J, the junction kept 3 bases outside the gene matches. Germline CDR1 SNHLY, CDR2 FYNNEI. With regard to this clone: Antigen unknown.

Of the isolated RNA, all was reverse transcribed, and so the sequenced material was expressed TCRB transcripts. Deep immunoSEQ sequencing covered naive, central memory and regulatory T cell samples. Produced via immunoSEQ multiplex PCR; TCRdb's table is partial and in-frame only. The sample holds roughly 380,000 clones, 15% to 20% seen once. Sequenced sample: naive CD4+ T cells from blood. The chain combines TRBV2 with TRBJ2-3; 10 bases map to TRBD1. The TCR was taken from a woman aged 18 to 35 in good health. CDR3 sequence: CASSERDRGADTQYF. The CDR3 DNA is TGTGCCAGCAGTGAACGGGACAGGGGCGCAGATACGCAGTATTTT.